The source of this T cell receptor (beta chain) is a study of cytomegalovirus exposure and HLA in healthy donors (TCRdb year 2017). A note on the overall study: An earlier analysis of under 600 of the donors reported approximately 290 Gb of sequence data and around 110 million unique TCR beta sequences from about 200 million T cells. The study used immunosequencing to profile the T cell repertoires of approximately 640 subjects and linked those repertoires to cytomegalovirus serostatus. The genetic ancestry cluster associated with self-reported Caucasian donors included 81% of the 350 to 500 genotyped donors. Donor age, sex, ethnicity and CMV serostatus were compiled together with the repertoire data. HLA typing included class I and class II loci at four-digit resolution. The aim of the study was to test whether cataloging public T cell receptors could identify signatures of past pathogen exposure. In a later analysis, previously published TCR beta repertoires from roughly 710 donors were re-analyzed and high-resolution HLA genotyping was added so that TCR occurrence patterns could be studied. Typing coverage differed by locus: A, B, C, DRB1 and DQB1 were typed in about 629-640 donors, DQA1 in approximately 520, DPA1 in 600 to 610, and DPB1 in around 440. Because of strong linkage in the cohort, four or five DR-DQ haplotypes were treated as single units for association and clustering. On average, around 240,000 unique TCR beta nucleotide sequences were sequenced per donor among a few hundred genotyped donors of the cohort, with 15% to 20% of those sequences being non-productive. In a later genetic analysis, genome-wide SNP genotypes for about 55% of the 666 donors were used, and that subset was treated as a discovery cohort. To decide whether each TCR beta V gene segment behaved as functional or pseudogenic, an earlier analysis of some 570 of the donors relied on high-throughput TCR beta sequencing. The study combined high-throughput TCR immunosequencing, statistical association of individual TCRs with disease status, and machine learning to predict cytomegalovirus infection status. Along with the roughly 700-subject first cohort, a separate validation cohort of approximately 110 different subjects was used. The later analysis used no new phenotypic data to find candidate immune exposures, relying instead on TCR beta sequences and their occurrence across donors. Every repertoire in the discovery cohort had been generated on one and the same sequencing platform. Approximately 310 gigabases of sequencing data and 80 million or so unique TCR sequences were included in an early release covering about 700 HLA-typed donors. Points the paper makes about the study in general: In an earlier analysis of approximately 600 of the donors, most TCR beta V segments were observed in productive rearrangements about 90% or about 30% of the time, broadly matching IMGT annotations. Correlated functional status among segregating V segments might be attributable to linkage disequilibrium, but an unknown experimental factor could not be ruled out. Compared with the approximately 720-donor mean, donors in an Asian-associated ancestry cluster had fewer N-insertions in productive TCRs, according to a later genetic analysis. Some IMGT-functional V segments, including TRBV6-2 and TRBV6-3, could not be told apart with the 87-base-pair reads, so those segments were excluded. The study listed 164 TCR beta chains as associated with cytomegalovirus. According to a later analysis, parvovirus B19, influenza, CMV and Epstein-Barr virus appeared linked to several top co-occurrence clusters. At a false discovery rate of 0.05, a later analysis linked 15,000 to 20,000 TCR beta sequences to specific HLA alleles. The authors suggested that the approach could potentially be extended to other disease states and immunological phenotypes. The classifier was reported to diagnose cytomegalovirus status with high specificity and sensitivity in both the original and validation cohorts. In vitro tests confirmed that a few of the cytomegalovirus-associated TCR beta chains recognize cytomegalovirus antigens. Immune exposure information for the cohort was limited to CMV serostatus. In a later genetic analysis, a missense DCLRE1C variant was associated with V-gene and J-gene trimming of TCR beta chains, and the association was replicated in an independent cohort. The earlier analysis of approximately 590 of the donors excluded fewer than 20 rarely observed V segments, including chromosome 9 orphons, because counts were too low. A further reported finding was that TCR beta sequences accurately predicted the HLA-A and HLA-B alleles for most subjects in the first cohort. Because HLA typing was unavailable for some donors at each locus, only the typed subset was used in association tests. In a later analysis, TCR association rates were found to vary across HLA loci, with the most associated TCRs seen for DRB1 alleles and the fewest for HLA-C alleles. In a later analysis, HLA-associated TCR beta chains were found to be more clonally expanded and to have lower generation probabilities than equally common non-associated chains. According to a later analysis, most CMV-associated TCR beta chains appeared to be HLA-restricted, and the HLA associations seemed to be driven largely by CMV exposure. Assigning TCR associations to individual alleles was difficult when HLA alleles, especially DR and DQ, strongly co-occurred. A cluster of highly shared sequence variants was judged likely to represent a technical artifact of the sequencing pipeline. The cohort was sequenced for TCR beta chains only, and without alpha or paired-chain data the features that could be detected were limited. The presence/absence analyses assumed that sequencing depth was roughly uniform across donors, and that assumption may not be true. Across donors, most TCR sequences were observed very rarely, whereas some public TCRs were present in many individuals.

Taken from cysteine to phenylalanine, the CDR3 has 15 residues. CDR3 DNA is the only sequence kept; it has 45 bases, read in frame from the first base. Clipping removes 6 bases from V and 1 base from J, with 7 as the unmatched junction base count. The germline V gene gives CDR1 as SQVTM and CDR2 as ANQGSEA. The sample holds one count of this clone. It lacks a known antigen. Base qualities are not at hand, and no much larger clone is one base apart. The method was the immunoSEQ multiplex PCR assay. The multiplex PCR relied on a mix of 60 forward primers for TCR Vbeta segments and 13 reverse primers for TCR Jbeta segments. The CDR3 region of rearranged TCR beta genes was amplified from genomic DNA with a multiplex PCR assay. The Illumina HiSeq System was used to sequence the amplified TCR beta libraries as 87-base-pair reads. From the authors' description of their analysis: A later analysis counted around 72 million unique TCR beta chains across the 690 or so repertoires, and around 9.9 million of these chains were shared by at least two donors. To remove PCR and sequencing errors, raw reads were error-corrected and collapsed into unique sequences using a nearest-neighbor algorithm that merged closely related sequences. V, D and J gene segments were assigned by aligning CDR3 sequences to IMGT reference sequences. Each retained sequence needed at least a six-nucleotide match to both a V gene segment and a J gene segment. Rearrangements were called productive when the CDR3 lacked stop codons and stayed in frame with V and J; all others were non-productive. CDR3 was defined by IMGT convention, running from the second conserved V-encoded cysteine to the conserved J-encoded phenylalanine. In an earlier analysis of more than 550 of the donors, sequences lacking an unambiguous match to a single V gene segment were excluded. An earlier analysis of several hundred of the donors classified V segments as functional when productive rearrangements were above 56.7% and as segregating when the standard deviation between donors was above 5%. A statistical classification framework was developed to diagnose cytomegalovirus status using the catalog of TCR beta chain sequences. In a later analysis, TCR nucleotide sequences were compared against IMGT/GENE-DB human TR gene sequences so that V and J genes could be assigned. In a later analysis, CDR3 sequences and most-parsimonious VDJ recombination scenarios were assigned using the TCRdist pipeline. A later analysis defined each TCR beta chain by its CDR3 amino acid sequence plus V-gene family, and excluded reads lacking a unique V-gene family. As a way to deal with suspected cross-contamination and a sequencing artifact, a later analysis dropped 450 to 700 nucleotide sequences that were highly shared and had low generation probability. For each public chain, a later analysis derived a clonal expansion index from normalized ranks of inferred template counts within each repertoire. Generation probabilities in a later analysis came from a VDJ recombination model fitted to out-of-frame rearrangements, and those results were checked against IGoR. In a later analysis, TCR-TCR, TCR-HLA and TCR-CMV co-occurrence was scored with hypergeometric tests, and a repertoire-size bias correction was applied to TCR pairs. To estimate false discovery rates, a later analysis permuted the HLA or CMV assignments 20 times. In a later analysis, co-occurring TCRs were grouped with DBSCAN, and TCRdist sequence similarity was added when clustering was performed within HLA-allele-positive subsets. Repertoires with fewer than 30,000 or more than 120,000 public chains, plus five repertoires with anomalous nucleotide sharing, were excluded from co-occurrence clustering. What TCRdb holds here is the immuneACCESS table cut down to in-frame rearrangements. Part of the clones is not present; checked against another copy, under half of the missing clones reflect an unresolved V gene, and the others are unexplained. Clonal size and the V and J genes are those of that table, whereas D and trimming came from the DNA. For this sample there are about 160,000 clones; roughly 85% appear just once. The top ten constitute roughly 1.3% of the sample.

The cohort comprised 710 or so healthy bone marrow donors. At the time of sampling, every cohort member was nominally healthy, though immune exposures that went unrecorded were likely present. The donor was CMV seronegative and was included in the group of 352 seronegative cohort members. A peripheral blood sample was collected from each donor, and TCR beta sequencing was performed on peripheral blood mononuclear cells. Genomic DNA extraction from the blood cell samples was performed with the Qiagen DNeasy Blood Extraction Kit. The rearranged chain carries TRBV29-1 and TRBJ2-4, with TRBD2 matching 9 junction bases. Sequencing was carried out using PBMCs. This sequence originates from a woman between 50 and 59 years old in good health and CMV-seronegative. The CDR3 corresponds to CSVQIAGEAKNIQYF. The DNA is TGCAGCGTACAAATAGCGGGGGAGGCCAAAAACATTCAGTACTTC.